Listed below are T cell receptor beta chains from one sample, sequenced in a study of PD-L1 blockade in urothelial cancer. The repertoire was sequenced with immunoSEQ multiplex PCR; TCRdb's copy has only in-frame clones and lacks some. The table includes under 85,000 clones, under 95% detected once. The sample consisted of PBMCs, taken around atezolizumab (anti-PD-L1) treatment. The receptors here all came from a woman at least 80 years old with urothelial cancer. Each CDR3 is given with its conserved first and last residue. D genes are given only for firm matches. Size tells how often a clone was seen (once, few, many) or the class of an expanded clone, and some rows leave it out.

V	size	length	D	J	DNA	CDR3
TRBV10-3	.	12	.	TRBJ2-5	TGTGCCATCAGTGAGTTAATAGAGACCCAGTACTTC	CAISELIETQYF
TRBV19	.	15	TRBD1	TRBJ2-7	TGTGCCAGCTCTGGCGGACAGGGGAATCCCTACGAGCAGTACTTC	CASSGGQGNPYEQYF
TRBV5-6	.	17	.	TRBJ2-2	TGTGCCAGCAGCTCCGAGCCTAGCGCCGCGAACACCGGGGAGCTGTTTTTT	CASSSEPSAANTGELFF
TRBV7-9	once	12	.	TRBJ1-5	TGTGCCAGCAGCCCGGGGGTCCAGCCCCAGCATTTT	CASSPGVQPQHF
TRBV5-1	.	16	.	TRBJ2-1	TGCGCCAGCAGCTTGGAACGTATTGATCCGACAAATGAGCAGTTCTTC	CASSLERIDPTNEQFF
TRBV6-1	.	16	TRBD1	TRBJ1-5	TGTGCCAGCAGTGTAAATTGGGACAGTATCCATCAGCCCCAGCATTTT	CASSVNWDSIHQPQHF
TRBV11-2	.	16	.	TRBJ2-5	TGTGCCAGCAGCTTAGGGGGGCTGGGTTCGACGGGTACCCAGTACTTC	CASSLGGLGSTGTQYF
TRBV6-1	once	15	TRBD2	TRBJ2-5	TGTGCCAGCAGTGAACTTGCGGGAGGAGGAGAGACCCAGTACTTC	CASSELAGGGETQYF
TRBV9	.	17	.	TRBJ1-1	TGTGCCAGCAGCGTAGGTTCGGCGGCGGGATCGAACACTGAAGCTTTCTTT	CASSVGSAAGSNTEAFF
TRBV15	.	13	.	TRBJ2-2	TGTGCCACCAGCAGGGGGCAGAGCCGGGAGCTGTTTTTT	CATSRGQSRELFF
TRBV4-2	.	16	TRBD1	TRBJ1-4	TGTGCCAGCAGCCAAGGAGGGGCAGGGGGGACCCTTGAACTGTTTTTT	CASSQGGAGGTLELFF
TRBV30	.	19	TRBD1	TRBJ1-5	TGTGCCTGGAGAGAAAGGGACAGGGGGCGCGGGGAAAGCAATCAGCCCCAGCATTTT	CAWRERDRGRGESNQPQHF
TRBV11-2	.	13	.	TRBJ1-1	TGTGCCAGCAGCCCATCGAGGGACACTGAAGCTTTCTTT	CASSPSRDTEAFF
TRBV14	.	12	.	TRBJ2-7	TGTGCCAGCAGCCACGACAGAGCGGGGCAGTACTTC	CASSHDRAGQYF